This TCR beta chain was documented in a study of a mutant IDH1 vaccine in newly diagnosed glioma. Study-level information: Eight vaccinations were given in weeks 1, 3, 5, 7, 11, 15, 19 and 23. Patients got their first vaccination 4-6 weeks after radiotherapy alone, or with temozolomide cycles. Patients' prior therapy spanned radiotherapy, temozolomide, or both; most underwent both.

This clone appeared a single time. Its antigen is not known. Method: immunoSEQ multiplex PCR; TCRdb's copy keeps in-frame clones and lacks some. Of tens of thousands of clones detected, around 81% appear once; the ten largest clones hold 6.3%. As to time point: week 23, last vaccination. It was 300 ug of mutant IDH1 20-mer peptide that made up each vaccine dose, given with topical imiquimod. The V end lost 4 bases, the J end lost 1 base, and 17 bases lay between the germline ends. The CDR3 contains 16 residues. Germline loops: CDR1 SGHRS, CDR2 YFSETQ. Sequenced material: PBMCs, taken from a glioma patient whose treatment included an IDH1 peptide vaccine. The sequence was collected from a woman in her thirties or forties with glioma. Some clones in this sample may be carry-over from other donors' samples. The V call is TRBV5-1, the J call TRBJ2-5, with unresolved D. The CDR3 loop is CASSLVATSGQETQYF. The CDR3 DNA is TGCGCCAGCAGCCTGGTGGCCACCTCGGGCCAAGAGACCCAGTACTTC.